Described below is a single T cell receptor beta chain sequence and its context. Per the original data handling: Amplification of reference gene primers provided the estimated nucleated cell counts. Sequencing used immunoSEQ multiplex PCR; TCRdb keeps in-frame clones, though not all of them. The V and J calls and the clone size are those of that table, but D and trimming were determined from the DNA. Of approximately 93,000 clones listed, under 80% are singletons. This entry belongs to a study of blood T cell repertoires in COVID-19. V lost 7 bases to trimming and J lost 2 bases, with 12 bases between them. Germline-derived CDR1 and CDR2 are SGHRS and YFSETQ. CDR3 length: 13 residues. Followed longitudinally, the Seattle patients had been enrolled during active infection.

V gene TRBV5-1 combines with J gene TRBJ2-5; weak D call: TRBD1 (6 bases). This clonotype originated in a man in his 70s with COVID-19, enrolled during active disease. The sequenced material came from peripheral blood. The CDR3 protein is CASHQQGQETQYF. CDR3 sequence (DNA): TGCGCCAGCCACCAACAGGGACAAGAGACCCAGTACTTC.